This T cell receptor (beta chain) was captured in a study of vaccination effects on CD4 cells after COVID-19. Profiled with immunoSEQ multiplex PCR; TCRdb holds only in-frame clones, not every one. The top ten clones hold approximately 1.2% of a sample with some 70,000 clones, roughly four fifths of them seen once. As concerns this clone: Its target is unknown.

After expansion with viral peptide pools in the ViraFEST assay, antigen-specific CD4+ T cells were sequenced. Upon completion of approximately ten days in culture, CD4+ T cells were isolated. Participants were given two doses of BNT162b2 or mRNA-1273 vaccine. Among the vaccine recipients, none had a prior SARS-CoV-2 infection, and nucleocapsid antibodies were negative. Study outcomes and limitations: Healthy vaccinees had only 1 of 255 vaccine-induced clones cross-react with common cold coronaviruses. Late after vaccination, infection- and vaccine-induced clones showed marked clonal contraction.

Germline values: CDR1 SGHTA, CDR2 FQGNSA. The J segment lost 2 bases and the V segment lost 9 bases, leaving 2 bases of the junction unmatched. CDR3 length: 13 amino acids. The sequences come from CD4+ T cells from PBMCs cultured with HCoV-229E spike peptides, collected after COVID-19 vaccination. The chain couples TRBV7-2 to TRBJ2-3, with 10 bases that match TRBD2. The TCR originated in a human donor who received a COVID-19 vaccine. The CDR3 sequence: CASSGGLTDTQYF. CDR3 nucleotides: TGTGCCAGTAGCGGGGGGCTCACAGATACGCAGTATTTT. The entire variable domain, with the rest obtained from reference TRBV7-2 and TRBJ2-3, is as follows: GAGVSQSPSNKVTEKGKDVELRCDPISGHTALYWYRQSLGQGLEFLIYFQGNSAPDKSGLPSDRFSAERTGGSVSTLTIQRTQQEDSAVYLCASSGGLTDTQYFGPGTRLTVL.